One sample yielded the 20 T cell receptor beta chains listed below, sequenced in a study of T cells in Graves' hyperthyroidism and ophthalmopathy. TCR beta CDR3 regions were amplified from RNA transcripts. Initially, a first-round RT-PCR of the TCR CDR3 employed the HTBI primer set. TCRdb re-derived calls from the multiplex PCR reads in MiXCR, one entry per CDR3 protein. Here the sample spans a few hundred thousand distinct CDR3 sequences, about 15% being singletons. Sequencing was carried out using blood. All receptors derive from a young woman with Graves' hyperthyroidism.

About this clonotype: At one end, the junction sequence differs from germline, possibly due to a read error. V is TRBV29-1 and J is TRBJ2-5; D perhaps matches TRBD2 (5 bases). The CDR3 is 12 amino acids. Germline CDR1 reads SQVTM; CDR2 reads ANQGSEA. CDR3 sequence (DNA): TGCAGCGGAATGGAGGAGAAAGAGACCCGGTACTTC. The encoded protein is CSGMEEKETRYF.

In its sample, this clonotype was seen a few times. This rearrangement joins TRBV10-1 to TRBJ2-1; 8 bases agree with TRBD2. Germline V CDR1 and CDR2: WNHNN, SYGVQD (reference sequence). This CDR3 is built from 14 residues. V lost 3 bases, J lost 6 bases, and 4 bases stayed unmatched. The CDR3 protein is CASSERAGGNEQFF. As DNA, the CDR3 is TGCGCCAGCAGTGAACGGGCGGGAGGCAATGAGCAGTTCTTC.

This clonotype was picked up many times. The CDR3 DNA follows: TGTGCCAGCAGCCGAAATTTGGACACTGAAGCTTTCTTT. Translating it yields CASSRNLDTEAFF. This chain uses TRBV13 with TRBJ1-1; D gene uncertain. The CDR3 spans 13 residues. Germline V gene lookup returns CDR1 PRHDT and CDR2 FYEKMQ (reference sequence). V was pared by 5 bases and J by 3 bases, with 10 bases between. The full variable domain, completed using reference TRBV13 and TRBJ1-1, is AAGVIQSPRHLIKEKRETATLKCYPIPRHDTVYWYQQGPGQDPQFLISFYEKMQSDKGSIPDRFSAQQFSDYHSELNMSSLELGDSALYFCASSRNLDTEAFFGQGTRLTVV.

This clonotype was seen at least ten times. This rearrangement joins TRBV5-4 to TRBJ2-3, with TRBD1 matching over 8 bases. After removal of 4 bases from V and 3 bases from J, the junction contained 7 bases not matched to a gene. The CDR3 sequence is 15 residues long. Germline V gene data show CDR1 as SGHNT and CDR2 as YYREEE (reference sequence). The CDR3 spells CASSLRTGRTDTQYF. The CDR3 region has the DNA TGTGCCAGCAGCCTCCGGACAGGGAGGACAGATACGCAGTATTTT. The whole variable domain, filled in from reference TRBV5-4 and TRBJ2-3, reads ETGVTQSPTHLIKTRGQQVTLRCSSQSGHNTVSWYQQALGQGPQFIFQYYREEENGRGNFPPRFSGLQFPNYSSELNVNALELDDSALYLCASSLRTGRTDTQYFGPGTRLTVL.

This clonotype was observed at least ten times. This rearrangement joins TRBV25-1 to TRBJ2-3, with D perhaps matching TRBD2 (6 bases). Germline CDR1 is MGHDK and CDR2 is SYGVNS. The CDR3 consists of 15 residues. V lost 8 bases to trimming and J lost 6 bases, with 21 bases between them. The CDR3 DNA follows: TGTGCCAGCGGCCTCCGCGGGGTTGCCACGGATACGCAGTATTTT. This encodes CASGLRGVATDTQYF.

This clonotype showed up many times. J is TRBJ2-7 and V is TRBV9, with 7 bases fitting TRBD1. J lost 7 bases, V lost 0 bases, and 10 bases had no gene match. Germline values: CDR1 SGDLS, CDR2 YYNGEE. The CDR3 sequence is 15 residues long. CDR3: CASSVDVGQTREQYF. CDR3 sequence (DNA): TGTGCCAGCAGCGTAGATGTGGGACAGACGCGTGAGCAGTACTTC.

In this sample, this clonotype turned up a few times. A much larger clone lies one base from this, so it may be a read error. J is TRBJ2-7 and V is TRBV20-1; weak D call: TRBD1 (5 bases). From germline, CDR1 is DFQATT and CDR2 SNEGSKA (reference sequence). The CDR3 is 14 residues long. V lost 3 bases, J lost 7 bases, and 19 bases lay in between. The CDR3: CSARPRARPHEQYF. CDR3 nucleotides: TGCAGTGCTAGGCCCAGGGCCCGCCCCCATGAGCAGTACTTC.

This clonotype was observed a handful of times. V and J are TRBV5-1 and TRBJ2-7; 12 bases align to TRBD2. Germline CDR1 reads SGHRS; CDR2 reads YFSETQ. The ends lost 4 bases at V and 1 base at J; junction bases unmatched: 12. The CDR3 covers 18 residues. The CDR3 DNA is TGCGCCAGCAGCCCTGGTACTTCTAGCGGGAGGGTGTCCTACGAGCAGTACTTC. Translating it yields CASSPGTSSGRVSYEQYF.

The chain joins TRBV12-3 or TRBV12-4 to TRBJ1-2; no firm D call. Trimming took 6 bases from V and 0 from J, leaving 8 bases between them. This CDR3 is 13 amino acids long. DNA for the CDR3: TGTGCCAGCAGCCTTATAGCTAACTATGGCTACACCTTC. Protein sequence: CASSLIANYGYTF.

This clonotype occurred many times. The chain carries TRBV3-1 and TRBJ2-1, with D perhaps matching TRBD1 or TRBD2 (5 bases each). CDR1 and CDR2 (germline): LGHDT, YNNKEL (reference sequence). This CDR3 spans 14 amino acids. V was trimmed by 0 bases and J by 9 bases, leaving 12 bases between them. CDR3 in amino acids: CASSQETWGFEQFF. The CDR3 nucleotides read TGTGCCAGCAGCCAAGAAACATGGGGGTTTGAGCAGTTCTTC.

The gene calls are TRBV20-1 and TRBJ2-7; D gene ambiguous. Trimming left V 3 bases short and J 1 base short, with 13 bases between. CDR3 length: 14 residues. CDR1 and CDR2 (germline): DFQATT, SNEGSKA (reference sequence). The CDR3 DNA reads as TGCAGTGCTAGTCGGCTAGTGGGGTCCTACGAGCAGTACTTC. Its translation is CSASRLVGSYEQYF.

This clonotype has a count of ten or more. The J gene is TRBJ2-1, the V gene TRBV10-3; the D is unclear. CDR3 size: 15 residues. V shed 0 bases and J shed 5 bases, with 11 bases lying between them. Germline lookup yields CDR1 ENHRY and CDR2 SYGVKD. The CDR3 nucleotides read TGTGCCATCAGTGAGTCATTCGTCTCTCACAATGAGCAGTTCTTC. Translating gives CAISESFVSHNEQFF.

This clonotype was seen at least ten times. The V and J genes are TRBV30 and TRBJ2-1; 10 nucleotides match TRBD2. Germline V gene lookup returns CDR1 GTSNPN and CDR2 SVGIG (reference sequence). CDR3 length equals 13 residues. Germline trimming cut 0 bases from V and 9 bases from J; bases unmatched to any gene: 2. CDR3 nucleotide sequence: TGTGCCTGGAGTGTAGCGGGAGGGTTTGAGCAGTTCTTC. Protein product: CAWSVAGGFEQFF.

This clonotype has ten or more counts. This chain links TRBV3-1 with TRBJ2-7; 8 bases agree with TRBD1. This CDR3 contains 13 residues. The trim removed 4 bases at V and 3 bases at J, leaving 2 bases unmatched. Germline loops: CDR1 LGHDT, CDR2 YNNKEL (reference sequence). The CDR3 DNA is TGTGCCAGCAGCCGCACAGGGGGCTACGAGCAGTACTTC. Protein: CASSRTGGYEQYF.

The genes are TRBV6-1 and TRBJ2-7; D might be TRBD1 (6 bases). The CDR3 covers 14 residues. Germline V gives CDR1 MNHNS, CDR2 SASEGT. Trimming took off 4 bases at V and 5 bases at J, with 15 bases between the two ends. CDR3 in amino acids: CASSGLQGLHEQYF. The CDR3 nucleotides read TGTGCCAGCAGTGGCCTGCAGGGGTTACACGAGCAGTACTTC.

This clonotype has more than one count but fewer than ten. This rearrangement joins TRBV6-6 to TRBJ1-4; a weak D match, TRBD1 (5 bases). CDR3 length: 13 residues. V lost 0 bases and J 6 bases, leaving 5 bases between the germline ends. Per germline, CDR1 MNHNY and CDR2 SVGAGI (reference sequence). In DNA form, the CDR3 reads TGTGCCAGCAGTTACTCAGGGGATGAAAAACTGTTTTTT. Encoded protein: CASSYSGDEKLFF.

This clonotype was observed a handful of times. The CDR3 loop reads CSVESSRGETQYF. DNA for the CDR3: TGCAGCGTTGAATCTTCCCGGGGAGAGACCCAGTACTTC. The chain employs TRBV29-1 and TRBJ2-5; tentative D call: TRBD2 (5 bases). Trimming cost V 2 bases and J 4 bases, with 11 bases left between them. This CDR3 contains 13 residues. CDR1 and CDR2 (germline): SQVTM, ANQGSEA.

The V and J genes are TRBV20-1 and TRBJ2-3; 13 bases align to TRBD2. This CDR3 region has 15 residues. The V segment lost 2 bases and the J segment 4 bases; nucleotides outside the gene matches: 3. From germline, CDR1 is DFQATT and CDR2 SNEGSKA (reference sequence). CDR3 sequence (DNA): TGCAGTGCTAGAAGGGGGACTAGCGGGGCAGATACGCAGTATTTT. Residues: CSARRGTSGADTQYF.

This clonotype has a count of ten or more. The V gene is TRBV12-3 or TRBV12-4, the J gene TRBJ1-6, with D possibly matching TRBD1 (6 bases). The CDR3 loop spans 15 amino acids. The V end was cut by 6 bases, the J end by 6 bases, with 15 bases between. This chain's CDR3 is CASSARGGLNSPLHF. Here the CDR3 DNA reads TGTGCCAGCAGCGCCCGTGGGGGGCTTAATTCACCCCTCCACTTT.

This chain joins TRBV5-1 and TRBJ2-5; TRBD1 matches 7 bases. J gave up 5 bases and V 3 bases, and 7 bases lay outside the gene matches. This CDR3 comprises 14 residues. Germline V lookup: CDR1 SGHRS, CDR2 YFSETQ. DNA of the CDR3: TGCGCCAGCAGCTGGACGACAGGGCCGGAGACCCAGTACTTC. This codes for CASSWTTGPETQYF.